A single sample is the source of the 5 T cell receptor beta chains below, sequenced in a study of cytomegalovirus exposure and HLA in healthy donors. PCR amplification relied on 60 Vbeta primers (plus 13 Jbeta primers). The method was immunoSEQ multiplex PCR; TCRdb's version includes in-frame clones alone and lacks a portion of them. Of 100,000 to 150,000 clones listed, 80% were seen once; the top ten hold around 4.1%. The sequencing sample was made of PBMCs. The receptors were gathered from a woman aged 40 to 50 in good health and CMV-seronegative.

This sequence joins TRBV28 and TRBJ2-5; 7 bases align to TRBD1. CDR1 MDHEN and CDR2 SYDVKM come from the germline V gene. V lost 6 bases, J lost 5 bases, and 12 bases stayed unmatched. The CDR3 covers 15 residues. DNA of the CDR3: TGTGCCAGCAGCTTCCGGGGACAGCACGCGGAGACCCAGTACTTC. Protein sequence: CASSFRGQHAETQYF.

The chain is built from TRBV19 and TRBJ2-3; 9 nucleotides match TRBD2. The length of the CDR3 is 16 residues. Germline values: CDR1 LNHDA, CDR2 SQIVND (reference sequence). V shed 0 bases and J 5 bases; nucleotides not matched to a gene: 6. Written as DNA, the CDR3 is TGTGCCAGTAGTATAGAGGCGGGAGGGCCGATAGATACGCAGTATTTT. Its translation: CASSIEAGGPIDTQYF. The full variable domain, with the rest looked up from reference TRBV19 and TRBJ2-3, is DGGITQSPKYLFRKEGQNVTLSCEQNLNHDAMYWYRQDPGQGLRLIYYSQIVNDFQKGDIAEGYSVSREKKESFPLTVTSAQKNPTAFYLCASSIEAGGPIDTQYFGPGTRLTVL.

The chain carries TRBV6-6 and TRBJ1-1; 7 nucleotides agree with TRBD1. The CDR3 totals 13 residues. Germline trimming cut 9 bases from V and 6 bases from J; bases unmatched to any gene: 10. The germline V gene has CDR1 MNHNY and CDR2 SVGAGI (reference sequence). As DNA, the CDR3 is TGTGCCAGTTCCTTTACAGGGGACGCTGAAGCTTTCTTT. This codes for CASSFTGDAEAFF.

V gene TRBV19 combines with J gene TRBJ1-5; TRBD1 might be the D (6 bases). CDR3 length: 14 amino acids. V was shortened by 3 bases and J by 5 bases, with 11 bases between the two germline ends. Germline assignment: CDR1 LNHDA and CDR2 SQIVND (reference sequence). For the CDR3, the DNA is TGTGCCAGTAGTATGGGCACAGGGCATCAGCCCCAGCATTTT. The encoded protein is CASSMGTGHQPQHF.

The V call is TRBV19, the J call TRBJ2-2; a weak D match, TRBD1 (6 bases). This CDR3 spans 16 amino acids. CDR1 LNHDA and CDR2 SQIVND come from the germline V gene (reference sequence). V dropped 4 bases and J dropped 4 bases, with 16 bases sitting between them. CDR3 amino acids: CASSTSSGHPTGELFF. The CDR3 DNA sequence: TGTGCCAGTAGTACCTCGTCGGGACACCCCACCGGGGAGCTGTTTTTT.